The T cell receptor beta chain described here comes from a study of blood T cell repertoires in COVID-19. CDR1 and CDR2 (germline): LNHDA, SQIVND (reference sequence). The CDR3 has 13 amino acids. V lost 4 bases, J lost 8 bases, and 12 bases lay in between. Clones were sequenced by immunoSEQ multiplex PCR, and TCRdb holds only the in-frame ones, with some missing. Of about 200,000 clones in the sample, 75% to 85% are singletons; the top ten hold less than 15%. Sequenced material: peripheral blood. This receptor was obtained from a human donor in a cohort sampled during active COVID-19. This chain connects TRBV19 to TRBJ1-3, with a tentative D call TRBD1 (5 bases). The CDR3 sequence is CASSTEAGDTIYF. The CDR3 DNA reads as TGTGCCAGTAGTACCGAAGCGGGGGACACCATATATTTT.